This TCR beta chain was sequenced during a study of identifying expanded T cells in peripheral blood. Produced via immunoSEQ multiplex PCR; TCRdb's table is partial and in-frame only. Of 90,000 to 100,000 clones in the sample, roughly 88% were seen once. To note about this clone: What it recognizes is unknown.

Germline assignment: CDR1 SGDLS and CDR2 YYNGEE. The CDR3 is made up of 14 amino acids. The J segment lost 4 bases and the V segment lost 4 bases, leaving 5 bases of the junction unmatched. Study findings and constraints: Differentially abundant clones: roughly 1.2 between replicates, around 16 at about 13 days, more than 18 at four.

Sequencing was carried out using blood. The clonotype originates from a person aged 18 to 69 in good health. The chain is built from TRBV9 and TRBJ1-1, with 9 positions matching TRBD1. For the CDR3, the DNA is TGTGCCAGCAGCATTGGACAGGGGATCACTGAAGCTTTCTTT. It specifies CASSIGQGITEAFF.